The clone carrying this T cell receptor (beta chain) came up a few times. Its antigen is currently unknown. This entry is derived from a study of cytomegalovirus exposure and HLA in healthy donors. Study summary: The platform used for the approximately 130 validation repertoires matched that of the 666 first-cohort repertoires, a later analysis reported.

Study-wide points: It was confirmed in vitro that a few of the CMV-associated chains were specific for CMV antigens. Among TCR beta chains, those listed as cytomegalovirus-associated numbered roughly 150.

Per the germline V gene, CDR1 is KGHSH and CDR2 is LQKENI. The CDR3 is 13 residues long. V was cut by 0 bases and J by 4 bases, with 7 bases left in between. Generated by immunoSEQ multiplex PCR, the TCRdb table keeps only in-frame clones and is missing some. Counted here are over 85,000 clones, more than 70% occurring once; the ten biggest clones make up 1.5% to 2%. The sequenced sample consisted of PBMCs. This clonotype was sampled from a woman aged 18-35 years in good health and CMV-seronegative. The chain employs TRBV18 and TRBJ2-7, with D unclear. CDR3 sequence (DNA): TGTGCCAGCTCACCACCGGCGGTTTACGAGCAGTACTTC. The encoded protein is CASSPPAVYEQYF. Full variable domain (outside the CDR3, taken from reference TRBV18 and TRBJ2-7): NAGVMQNPRHLVRRRGQEARLRCSPMKGHSHVYWYRQLPEEGLKFMVYLQKENIIDESGMPKERFSAEFPKEGPSILRIQQVVRGDSAAYFCASSPPAVYEQYFGPGTRLTVT.